The source of this T cell receptor beta chain is a study of follicular helper T cells after annual influenza vaccination. Profiling relied on immunoSEQ multiplex PCR, and the TCRdb table lists in-frame clones only, not all of them. The sample yields roughly 15,000 clones, roughly 80% seen once. Time point reported: 2014-2015 season, 7 days after vaccination. J was trimmed by 5 bases and V by 2 bases; bases with no gene match: 9. Germline CDR1 and CDR2: SGHKS and YYEKEE (reference sequence). The CDR3 has 16 residues. This specimen consisted of CXCR5+ CD38- circulating T follicular helper cells from blood, obtained 7 days after influenza vaccination. Subset indicated: circulating Tfh, non-naive CD4+CXCR5+PD-1+ (ICOS+CD38+ or ICOS-CD38-). This receptor was taken from an adult who received the influenza vaccine. The chain recombines TRBV5-5 with TRBJ1-5; TRBD1 matches 8 bases. CDR3 region: CASSLSTGTGYQPQHF. CDR3 DNA: TGTGCCAGCAGCTTATCCACCGGGACAGGTTATCAGCCCCAGCATTTT.